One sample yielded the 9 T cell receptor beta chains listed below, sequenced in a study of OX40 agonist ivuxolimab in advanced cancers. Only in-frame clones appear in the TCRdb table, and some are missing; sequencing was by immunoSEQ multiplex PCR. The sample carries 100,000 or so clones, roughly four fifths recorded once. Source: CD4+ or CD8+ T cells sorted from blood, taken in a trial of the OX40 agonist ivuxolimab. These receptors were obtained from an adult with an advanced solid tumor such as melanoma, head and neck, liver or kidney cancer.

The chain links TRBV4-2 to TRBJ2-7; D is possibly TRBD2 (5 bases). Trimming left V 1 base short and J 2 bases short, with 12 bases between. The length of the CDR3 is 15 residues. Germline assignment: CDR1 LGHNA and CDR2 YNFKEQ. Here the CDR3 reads CASSQGRVAPYEQYF. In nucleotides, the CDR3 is TGTGCCAGCAGCCAAGGGCGAGTAGCGCCCTACGAGCAGTACTTC.

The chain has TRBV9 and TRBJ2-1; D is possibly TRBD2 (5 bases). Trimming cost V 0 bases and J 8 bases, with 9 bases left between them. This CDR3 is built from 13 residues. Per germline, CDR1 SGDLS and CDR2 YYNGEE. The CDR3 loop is CASSVDGRDEQFF. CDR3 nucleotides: TGTGCCAGCAGCGTAGACGGGCGGGATGAGCAGTTCTTC. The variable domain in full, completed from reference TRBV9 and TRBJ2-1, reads DSGVTQTPKHLITATGQRVTLRCSPRSGDLSVYWYQQSLDQGLQFLIQYYNGEERAKGNILERFSAQQFPDLHSELNLSSLELGDSALYFCASSVDGRDEQFFGPGTRLTVL.

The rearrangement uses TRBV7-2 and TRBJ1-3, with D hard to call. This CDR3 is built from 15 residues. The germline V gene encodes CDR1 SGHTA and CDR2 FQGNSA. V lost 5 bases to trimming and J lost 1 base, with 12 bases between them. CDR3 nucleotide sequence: TGTGCCAGCAGCCTAATAGCAGCTTCTGGAAACACCATATATTTT. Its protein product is CASSLIAASGNTIYF.

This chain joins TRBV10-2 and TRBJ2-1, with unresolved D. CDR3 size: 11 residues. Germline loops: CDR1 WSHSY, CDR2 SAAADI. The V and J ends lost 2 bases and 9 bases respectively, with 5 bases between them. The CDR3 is CASSEGSEQFF. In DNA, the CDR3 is TGCGCCAGCAGTGAGGGTAGTGAGCAGTTCTTC.

CDR3 protein: CAISESFQTYEQYF. CDR3 DNA sequence: TGTGCCATCAGTGAGTCCTTTCAGACCTACGAGCAGTACTTC. The genes are TRBV10-3 and TRBJ2-7; D is undetermined. Germline assignment: CDR1 ENHRY and CDR2 SYGVKD. Deletions cut 0 bases from V and 2 bases from J, with 8 bases between. The CDR3 covers 14 residues.

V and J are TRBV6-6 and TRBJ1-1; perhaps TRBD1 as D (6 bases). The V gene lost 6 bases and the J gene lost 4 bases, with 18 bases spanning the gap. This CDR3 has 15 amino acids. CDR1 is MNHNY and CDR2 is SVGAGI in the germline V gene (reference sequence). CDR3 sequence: CASSLTGGLVTEAFF. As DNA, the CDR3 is TGTGCCAGCAGCCTTACTGGGGGGCTTGTCACTGAAGCTTTCTTT.

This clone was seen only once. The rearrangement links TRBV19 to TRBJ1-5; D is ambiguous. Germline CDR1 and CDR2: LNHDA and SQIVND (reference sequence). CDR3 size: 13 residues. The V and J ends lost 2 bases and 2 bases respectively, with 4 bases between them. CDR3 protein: CASSITGNQPQHF. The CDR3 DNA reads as TGTGCCAGTAGTATAACTGGCAATCAGCCCCAGCATTTT. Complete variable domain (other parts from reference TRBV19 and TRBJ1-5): DGGITQSPKYLFRKEGQNVTLSCEQNLNHDAMYWYRQDPGQGLRLIYYSQIVNDFQKGDIAEGYSVSREKKESFPLTVTSAQKNPTAFYLCASSITGNQPQHFGDGTRLSIL.

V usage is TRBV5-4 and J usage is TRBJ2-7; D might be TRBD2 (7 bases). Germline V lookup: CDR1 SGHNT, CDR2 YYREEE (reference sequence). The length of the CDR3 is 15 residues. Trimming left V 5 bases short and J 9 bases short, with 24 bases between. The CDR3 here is CASRVRGTPSGGQYF. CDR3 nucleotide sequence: TGTGCCAGCAGGGTGCGGGGGACACCATCTGGGGGGCAGTACTTC.

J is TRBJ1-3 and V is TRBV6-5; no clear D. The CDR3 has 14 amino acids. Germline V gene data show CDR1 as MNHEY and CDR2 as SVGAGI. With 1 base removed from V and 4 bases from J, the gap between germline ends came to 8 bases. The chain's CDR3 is CASSYWEEGNTIYF. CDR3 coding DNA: TGTGCCAGCAGTTACTGGGAGGAGGGAAACACCATATATTTT.